This T cell receptor beta chain was recovered during a study of shared clonotypes between healthy human individuals. In the study overall: CD4 naive and CD4 memory each took three plates per donor, while CD8 naive took two and CD8 memory one.

Study-wide points: Non-shared clonotypes displayed generation probabilities falling below those of clonotypes present in all four donors. Among the subsets, naive ones generally showed larger estimated richness than memory ones.

Note on this clone: Its specificity is unknown.

This table comes from immunoSEQ multiplex PCR, and its TCRdb copy is limited to in-frame clones, with some not included. This sample has about 680,000 clones, with about 91% found just once. Trimming removed 5 bases from V and 6 bases from J, with 14 bases in between. The CDR3 consists of 14 residues. Germline V gene sequence: CDR1 SGHAT, CDR2 FQNNGV. CD45RO-negative CD8 cells positively selected for CCR7 made up the naive population, which excluded terminally differentiated effector memory CD45RA+ cells. Nashville, Tennessee was home to all donors, who were Caucasian adults. The J gene is TRBJ2-1, the V gene TRBV11-2, with D hard to call. The source is a man aged 25-45 years in good health. Sequencing input: naive CD8+ T cells sorted from blood. In DNA, the CDR3 is TGTGCCAGCAGCCGTTTTGGAGATGCCAATGAGCAGTTCTTC. Encoded protein: CASSRFGDANEQFF.